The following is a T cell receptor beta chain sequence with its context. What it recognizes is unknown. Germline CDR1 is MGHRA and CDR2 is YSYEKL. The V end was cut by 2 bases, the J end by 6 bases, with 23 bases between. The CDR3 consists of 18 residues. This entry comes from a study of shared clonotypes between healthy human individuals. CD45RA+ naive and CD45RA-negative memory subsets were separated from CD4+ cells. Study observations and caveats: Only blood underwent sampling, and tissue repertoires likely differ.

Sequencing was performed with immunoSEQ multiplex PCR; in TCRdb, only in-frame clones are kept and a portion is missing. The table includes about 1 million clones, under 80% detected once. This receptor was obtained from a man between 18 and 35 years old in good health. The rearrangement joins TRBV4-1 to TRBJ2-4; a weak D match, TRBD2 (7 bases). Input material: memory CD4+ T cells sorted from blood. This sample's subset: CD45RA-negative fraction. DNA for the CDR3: TGCGCCAGCAGCCAATTCCAGGCCACGAGGGGGAGGGGAAACATTCAGTACTTC. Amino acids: CASSQFQATRGRGNIQYF.